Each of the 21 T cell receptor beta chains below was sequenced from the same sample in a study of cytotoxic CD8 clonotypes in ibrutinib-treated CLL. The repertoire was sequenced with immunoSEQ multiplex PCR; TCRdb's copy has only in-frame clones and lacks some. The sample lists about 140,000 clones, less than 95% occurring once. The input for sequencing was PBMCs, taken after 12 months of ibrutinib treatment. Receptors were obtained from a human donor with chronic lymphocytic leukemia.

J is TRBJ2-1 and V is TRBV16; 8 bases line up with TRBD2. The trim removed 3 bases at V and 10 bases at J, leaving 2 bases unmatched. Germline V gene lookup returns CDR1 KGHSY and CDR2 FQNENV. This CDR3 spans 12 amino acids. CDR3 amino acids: CASSHRLAEQFF. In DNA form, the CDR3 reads TGTGCCAGCAGCCACAGACTAGCGGAGCAGTTCTTC.

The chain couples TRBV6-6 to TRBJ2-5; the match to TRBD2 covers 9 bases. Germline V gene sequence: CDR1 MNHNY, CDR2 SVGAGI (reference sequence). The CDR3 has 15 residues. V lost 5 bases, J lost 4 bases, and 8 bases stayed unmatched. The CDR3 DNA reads TGTGCCAGCAGTGCCTTAGCGGGAGACCGAGAGACCCAGTACTTC. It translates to CASSALAGDRETQYF.

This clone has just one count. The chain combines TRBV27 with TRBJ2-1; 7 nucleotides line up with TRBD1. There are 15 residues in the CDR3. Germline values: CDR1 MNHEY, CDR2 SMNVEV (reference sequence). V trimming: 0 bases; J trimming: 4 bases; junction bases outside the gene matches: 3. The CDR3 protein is CASSLSGTAYNEQFF. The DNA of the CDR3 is TGTGCCAGCAGTTTATCAGGGACAGCGTACAATGAGCAGTTCTTC.

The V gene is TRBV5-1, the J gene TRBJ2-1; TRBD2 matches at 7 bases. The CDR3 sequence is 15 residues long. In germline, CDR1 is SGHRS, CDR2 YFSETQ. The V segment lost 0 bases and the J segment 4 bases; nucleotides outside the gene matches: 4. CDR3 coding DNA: TGCGCCAGCAGCTTGGAGTCTAGCGGATACAATGAGCAGTTCTTC. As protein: CASSLESSGYNEQFF.

CDR3 coding DNA: TGTGCCAGCAGTTTATTTGGGGCTGAAGCTTTCTTT. Amino acid sequence: CASSLFGAEAFF. The V gene is TRBV28, the J gene TRBJ1-1, with no clear D. Germline V lookup: CDR1 MDHEN, CDR2 SYDVKM. Between the trimmed V and J ends, which lost 1 base and 6 bases, there was a span of 6 bases. The length of the CDR3 is 12 residues.

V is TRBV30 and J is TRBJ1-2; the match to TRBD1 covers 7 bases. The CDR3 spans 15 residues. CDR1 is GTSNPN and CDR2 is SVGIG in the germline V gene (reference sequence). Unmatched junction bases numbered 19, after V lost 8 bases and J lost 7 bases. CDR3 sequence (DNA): TGTGCCGGACCACCGAGCGTAGGGGGCGCCGGTGGCTACACCTTC. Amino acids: CAGPPSVGGAGGYTF.

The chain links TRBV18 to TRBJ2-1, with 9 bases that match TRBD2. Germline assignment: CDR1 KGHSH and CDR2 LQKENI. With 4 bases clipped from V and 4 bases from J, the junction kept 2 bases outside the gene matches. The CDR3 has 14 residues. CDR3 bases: TGTGCCAGCTCACGGACTAGCGAGTACAATGAGCAGTTCTTC. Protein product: CASSRTSEYNEQFF. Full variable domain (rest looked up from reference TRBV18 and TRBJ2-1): NAGVMQNPRHLVRRRGQEARLRCSPMKGHSHVYWYRQLPEEGLKFMVYLQKENIIDESGMPKERFSAEFPKEGPSILRIQQVVRGDSAAYFCASSRTSEYNEQFFGPGTRLTVL.

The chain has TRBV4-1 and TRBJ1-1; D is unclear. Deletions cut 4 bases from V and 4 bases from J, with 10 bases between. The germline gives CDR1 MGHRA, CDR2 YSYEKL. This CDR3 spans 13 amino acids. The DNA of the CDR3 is TGCGCCAGCAGCCTCCAGGTGGGCACTGAAGCTTTCTTT. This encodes CASSLQVGTEAFF.

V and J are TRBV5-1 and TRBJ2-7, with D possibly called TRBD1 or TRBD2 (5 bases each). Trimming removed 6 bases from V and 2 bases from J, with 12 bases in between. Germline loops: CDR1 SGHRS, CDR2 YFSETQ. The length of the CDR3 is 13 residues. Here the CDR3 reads CASMGVGTYEQYF. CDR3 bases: TGCGCCAGCATGGGGGTCGGGACCTACGAGCAGTACTTC.

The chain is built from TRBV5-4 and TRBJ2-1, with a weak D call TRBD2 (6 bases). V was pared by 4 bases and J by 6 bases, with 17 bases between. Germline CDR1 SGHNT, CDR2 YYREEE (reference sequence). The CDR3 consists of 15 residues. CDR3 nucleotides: TGTGCCAGCAGCCGGAGGGGAGATGTTTCCAATGAGCAGTTCTTC. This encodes CASSRRGDVSNEQFF.

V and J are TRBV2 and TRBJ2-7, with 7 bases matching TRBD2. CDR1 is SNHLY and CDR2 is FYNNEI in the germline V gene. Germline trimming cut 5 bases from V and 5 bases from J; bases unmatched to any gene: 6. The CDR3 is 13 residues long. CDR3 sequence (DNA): TGTGCCAGCAGTAACAGCGGGATCGACGAGCAGTACTTC. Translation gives CASSNSGIDEQYF.

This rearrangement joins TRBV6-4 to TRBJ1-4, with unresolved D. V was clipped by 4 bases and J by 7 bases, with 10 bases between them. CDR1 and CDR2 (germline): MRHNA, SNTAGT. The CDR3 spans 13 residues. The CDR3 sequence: CASSARRGEKLFF. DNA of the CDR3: TGTGCCAGCAGTGCCCGGCGGGGTGAAAAACTGTTTTTT.

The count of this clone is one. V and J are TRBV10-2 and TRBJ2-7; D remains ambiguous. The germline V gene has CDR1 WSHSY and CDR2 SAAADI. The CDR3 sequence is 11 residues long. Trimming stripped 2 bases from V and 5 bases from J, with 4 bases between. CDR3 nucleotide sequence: TGCGCCAGCAGTGAGGGACACGAGCAGTACTTC. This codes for CASSEGHEQYF.

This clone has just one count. Here the CDR3 reads CASSSAPSPRFGEQFF. CDR3 in DNA: TGTGCCAGCAGCTCCGCCCCCAGCCCCAGGTTTGGTGAGCAGTTCTTC. The rearrangement links TRBV7-3 to TRBJ2-1; no clear D gene. The V end lost 4 bases, the J end lost 9 bases, and 22 bases lay between the germline ends. Germline CDR1 SGHTA, CDR2 FQGTGA. The CDR3 contains 16 residues.

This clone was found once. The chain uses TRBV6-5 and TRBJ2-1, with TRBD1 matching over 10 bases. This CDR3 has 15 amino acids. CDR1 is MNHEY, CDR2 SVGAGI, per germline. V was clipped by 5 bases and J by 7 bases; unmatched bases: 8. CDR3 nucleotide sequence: TGTGCCAGCAGTAAATCCGGGACAGGGGTAAATGAGCAGTTCTTC. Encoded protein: CASSKSGTGVNEQFF.

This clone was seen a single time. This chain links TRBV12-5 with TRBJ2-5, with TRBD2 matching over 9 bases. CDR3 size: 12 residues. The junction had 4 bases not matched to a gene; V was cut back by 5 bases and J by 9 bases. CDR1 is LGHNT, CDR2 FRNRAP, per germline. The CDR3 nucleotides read TGTGCTAGTGGTCGCGGGGGGGAGGCCCAGTACTTC. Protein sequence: CASGRGGEAQYF.

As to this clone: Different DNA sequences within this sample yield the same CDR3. The CDR3 protein is CASSFSGGYEQYF. CDR3 sequence (DNA): TGTGCCAGCAGTTTCTCCGGGGGGTACGAGCAGTACTTC. The chain joins TRBV27 to TRBJ2-7; 7 bases are shared with TRBD2. Germline lookup yields CDR1 MNHEY and CDR2 SMNVEV (reference sequence). With V trimmed by 3 bases and J by 4 bases, 3 bases remained unmatched. CDR3 size: 13 residues.

CDR3: CASKPGQGNTGELFF. The CDR3 DNA reads TGTGCCAGCAAACCCGGACAGGGGAACACCGGGGAGCTGTTTTTT. This chain joins TRBV6-4 and TRBJ2-2; 8 bases agree with TRBD1. V lost 7 bases, J lost 1 base, and 5 bases stayed unmatched. The germline CDR1 and CDR2 sequences are MRHNA and SNTAGT. This CDR3 region has 15 residues.

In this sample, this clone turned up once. CDR3 coding DNA: TGTGCCAGCTCAACCGGGACCCACAATGAGCAGTTCTTC. The encoded protein is CASSTGTHNEQFF. This chain uses TRBV18 with TRBJ2-1, with D possibly called TRBD1 or TRBD2 (5 bases each). V was clipped by 5 bases and J by 5 bases, with 10 bases between them. This CDR3 is 13 amino acids long. CDR1 and CDR2 from the germline V gene are KGHSH and LQKENI.

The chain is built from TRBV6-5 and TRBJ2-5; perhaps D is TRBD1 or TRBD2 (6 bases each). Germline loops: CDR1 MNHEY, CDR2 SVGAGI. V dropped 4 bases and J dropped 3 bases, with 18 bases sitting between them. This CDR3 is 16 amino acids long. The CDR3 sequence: CASSFQGGLGEETQYF. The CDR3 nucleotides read TGTGCCAGCAGTTTCCAAGGGGGGCTGGGAGAAGAGACCCAGTACTTC.

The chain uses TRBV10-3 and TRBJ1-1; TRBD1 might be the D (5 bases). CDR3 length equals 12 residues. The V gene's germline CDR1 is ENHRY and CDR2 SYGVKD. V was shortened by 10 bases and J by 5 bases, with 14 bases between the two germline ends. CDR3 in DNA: TGTGCCACCAGAGTACGGACAACTGAAGCTTTCTTT. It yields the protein CATRVRTTEAFF.